What follows are 18 T cell receptor beta chains derived from one specimen sequenced in a study of blood T cell repertoires in COVID-19. This table comes from immunoSEQ multiplex PCR, and its TCRdb copy is limited to in-frame clones, with some not included. The sample contains approximately 220,000 clones, 65% to 90% of which appear only once. Sequencing was performed on PBMCs or T cells enriched from blood (not recorded which). Every receptor here comes from a woman in her twenties or thirties who had been exposed to COVID-19.

This clone showed up just once. CDR3 DNA sequence: TGTGCCAGCAGTAAAGGGGACAGAAACTACGAGCAGTACTTC. Translating gives CASSKGDRNYEQYF. This chain links TRBV6-6 with TRBJ2-7; 7 nucleotides match TRBD1. V was pared by 5 bases and J by 3 bases, with 7 bases of the junction left unmatched. Germline loops: CDR1 MNHNY, CDR2 SVGAGI (reference sequence). This CDR3 has 14 amino acids.

The V call is TRBV2, the J call TRBJ2-2, with a possible D match to TRBD1 (6 bases). The CDR3 extends over 15 amino acids. Trimming left V 4 bases short and J 4 bases short, with 13 bases between. Germline CDR1 reads SNHLY; CDR2 reads FYNNEI. The CDR3 protein is CASSVGQGSTGELFF. CDR3 bases: TGTGCCAGCAGTGTTGGGCAGGGGAGCACCGGGGAGCTGTTTTTT.

The chain is built from TRBV20-1 and TRBJ1-1; no definite D call. From germline, CDR1 is DFQATT and CDR2 SNEGSKA (reference sequence). This CDR3 spans 10 amino acids. Trimming took 2 bases from V and 8 from J, leaving 6 bases between them. This CDR3 is CSARPREAFF. The CDR3 nucleotides are TGCAGTGCTAGACCCAGAGAAGCTTTCTTT.

The J gene is TRBJ1-1, the V gene TRBV30, with D unclear. Trimming left V 2 bases short and J 10 bases short, with 17 bases between. Germline CDR1 is GTSNPN and CDR2 is SVGIG (reference sequence). The CDR3 extends over 13 amino acids. The DNA of the CDR3 is TGTGCCTGGAGTCGAGGGTCTGACGATGGAGCTTTCTTT. It codes for CAWSRGSDDGAFF.

As for this clone: The junction shows a germline mismatch at one end, possibly a read error. Other DNA sequences in the sample encode the same CDR3. The chain links TRBV18 to TRBJ1-1; TRBD1 aligns across 7 bases. The CDR3 contains 13 residues. The germline gives CDR1 KGHSH, CDR2 LQKENI. In nucleotides, the CDR3 is TGTGCCAGCTCTCCACAGGGGAGGACTGAAGCTTTCTTT. Amino acids: CASSPQGRTEAFF.

The chain is built from TRBV6-5 and TRBJ2-7; 11 positions agree with TRBD1. Looked up from germline, CDR1 is MNHEY and CDR2 is SVGAGI. The CDR3 spans 14 residues. With 6 bases clipped from V and 6 bases from J, the junction kept 7 bases outside the gene matches. The CDR3 region has the DNA TGTGCCAGCAGGGGACAGGGGGAAAAGCGCGAGCAGTACTTC. Its translation: CASRGQGEKREQYF.

The chain joins TRBV30 to TRBJ2-2; 7 nucleotides line up with TRBD1. V was pared by 3 bases and J by 4 bases, with 5 bases of the junction left unmatched. This CDR3 spans 14 amino acids. Germline CDR1 is GTSNPN and CDR2 is SVGIG (reference sequence). As DNA, the CDR3 is TGTGCCTGGAGAGACAGGGTATCCACCGGGGAGCTGTTTTTT. Translated: CAWRDRVSTGELFF. Supplemented by reference TRBV30 and TRBJ2-2, the full variable domain reads SQTIHQWPATLVQPVGSPLSLECTVEGTSNPNLYWYRQAAGRGLQLLFYSVGIGQISSEVPQNLSASRPQDRQFILSSKKLLLSDSGFYLCAWRDRVSTGELFFGEGSRLTVL.

The chain recombines TRBV6-4 with TRBJ2-1; perhaps TRBD1 as D (5 bases). Trimming removed 8 bases from V and 4 bases from J, with 21 bases in between. Germline CDR1 reads MRHNA; CDR2 reads SNTAGT. The CDR3 sequence is 16 residues long. CDR3 sequence: CASSQQNSQGYNEQFF. The CDR3 nucleotides are TGTGCCAGCTCCCAACAAAACTCCCAGGGTTACAATGAGCAGTTCTTC.

This sequence joins TRBV29-1 and TRBJ1-2; unclear D gene. Germline CDR1 is SQVTM and CDR2 is ANQGSEA. The CDR3 covers 16 residues. Trimming shortened V by 4 bases and J by 3 bases, and 21 bases separated the two germline ends. The CDR3 here is CSVGRMAVLKDYGYTF. CDR3 DNA: TGCAGCGTTGGGCGGATGGCGGTTCTCAAGGACTATGGCTACACCTTC. The full variable domain, in which reference TRBV29-1 and TRBJ1-2 provide the parts outside the CDR3, is SAVISQKPSRDICQRGTSLTIQCQVDSQVTMMFWYRQQPGQSLTLIATANQGSEATYESGFVIDKFPISRPNLTFSTLTVSNMSPEDSSIYLCSVGRMAVLKDYGYTFGSGTRLTVV.

This chain joins TRBV2 and TRBJ2-1; 10 bases are a match to TRBD2. Germline CDR1 reads SNHLY; CDR2 reads FYNNEI. Unmatched junction bases numbered 13, after V lost 7 bases and J lost 10 bases. CDR3 size: 15 residues. This CDR3 is CASMRTGTSVKEQFF. CDR3 nucleotide sequence: TGTGCCAGCATGAGAACCGGGACTAGCGTTAAGGAGCAGTTCTTC.

This clone was recorded once. The V gene is TRBV12-3 or TRBV12-4, the J gene TRBJ1-1; possibly TRBD1 for D (6 bases). The V end was cut by 5 bases, the J end by 8 bases, with 15 bases between. This CDR3 is 13 amino acids long. Here the CDR3 reads CASSKQGWGEAFF. In DNA form, the CDR3 reads TGTGCCAGCAGTAAACAGGGTTGGGGGGAAGCTTTCTTT.

This clone appeared once. At one end the junction does not follow the germline gene, possibly because of a read error. The V and J genes are TRBV7-7 and TRBJ2-1, with TRBD1 as a possible D gene (6 bases). Germline V gives CDR1 SSHAT, CDR2 FNYEAQ (reference sequence). The CDR3 spans 15 residues. The CDR3 spells CASSPDRLSYNEQFF. CDR3 in DNA: TGTGCTAGCAGCCCTGACAGGCTCTCCTACAATGAGCAGTTCTTC.

The chain recombines TRBV6-5 with TRBJ2-7; weak D call: TRBD2 (6 bases). V shed 4 bases and J shed 1 base, with 11 bases lying between them. The CDR3 runs 14 residues. Germline CDR1 is MNHEY and CDR2 is SVGAGI. CDR3 amino acids: CASSFGTLSYEQYF. CDR3 sequence (DNA): TGTGCCAGCAGTTTCGGGACTCTTTCCTACGAGCAGTACTTC.

The chain employs TRBV9 and TRBJ2-7; D possibly corresponds to TRBD2 (5 bases). This CDR3 comprises 15 residues. CDR1 is SGDLS, CDR2 YYNGEE, per germline. V lost 4 bases and J 3 bases, leaving 17 bases between the germline ends. The CDR3 sequence is CASSPRRQVGYEQYF. CDR3 sequence (DNA): TGTGCCAGCAGCCCGAGGAGGCAGGTGGGCTACGAGCAGTACTTC.

A few counts support this clone. The V and J genes are TRBV2 and TRBJ1-3, with D uncertain. The V gene lost 1 base and the J gene lost 5 bases, with 9 bases spanning the gap. The CDR3 runs 14 residues. Germline-derived CDR1 and CDR2 are SNHLY and FYNNEI. The CDR3 loop reads CASSEVNARNTIYF. In nucleotides, the CDR3 is TGTGCCAGCAGTGAAGTTAACGCTAGAAACACCATATATTTT.

The chain employs TRBV5-1 and TRBJ2-7; 10 bases are a match to TRBD2. V shed 4 bases, J shed 4 bases, and the junction held 14 bases outside the gene matches. Germline V gives CDR1 SGHRS, CDR2 YFSETQ. This CDR3 spans 17 amino acids. In nucleotides, the CDR3 is TGCGCCAGCAGCGCATCCTCCTCTAGCGGGGGTTCTTACGAGCAGTACTTC. It yields the protein CASSASSSSGGSYEQYF. Together with reference TRBV5-1 and TRBJ2-7, the CDR3 gives the full variable domain: KAGVTQTPRYLIKTRGQQVTLSCSPISGHRSVSWYQQTPGQGLQFLFEYFSETQRNKGNFPGRFSGRQFSNSRSEMNVSTLELGDSALYLCASSASSSSGGSYEQYFGPGTRLTVT.

V gene TRBV9 combines with J gene TRBJ1-3; D is unresolved. The CDR3 is made up of 17 amino acids. Germline V lookup: CDR1 SGDLS, CDR2 YYNGEE. V lost 0 bases, J lost 0 bases, and 13 bases lay in between. The CDR3 protein is CASSVAPNSFSGNTIYF. The CDR3, as DNA: TGTGCCAGCAGCGTAGCCCCAAACAGCTTCTCTGGAAACACCATATATTTT.

The V call is TRBV2, the J call TRBJ2-3; 12 bases line up with TRBD2. V gave up 8 bases and J gave up 1 base; unmatched junction bases: 7. This CDR3 spans 16 amino acids. Germline V gene data show CDR1 as SNHLY and CDR2 as FYNNEI. DNA of the CDR3: TGTGCCAGCCCGACTAGCGGGGGCCACCGCACAGATACGCAGTATTTT. This sequence encodes CASPTSGGHRTDTQYF.